The clone carrying this T cell receptor beta chain was detected only a few times. Its antigen is still unknown. The source of the sample is a study of CD8 T cells in ankylosing spondylitis. The CDR3 runs to 14 residues. Trimming took off 3 bases at V and 1 base at J, with 9 bases between the two ends. Germline values: CDR1 SGHTA, CDR2 FQGNSA. MiXCR, run by TCRdb on the 5' RACE reads, gives a single entry per CDR3 protein. The sample records around 130,000 distinct CDR3 sequences, roughly an eighth being singletons. Findings and caveats of the study: It appeared that ankylosing spondylitis blood was characterized by a TCR beta motif of about 8 highly homologous variants.

The chain links TRBV7-2 to TRBJ1-1; D perhaps matches TRBD1 (5 bases). The receptor comes from a female donor with ankylosing spondylitis or in good health (not recorded which). The sequenced sample consisted of blood, either unsorted or a sorted T cell fraction (not recorded which). The CDR3 here is CASSFRGGNTEAFF. As DNA, the CDR3 is TGTGCCAGCAGCTTCCGGGGGGGGAACACTGAAGCTTTCTTT.